This is a list of T cell receptor beta chains from one sample in a study of vaccination and CD4 T cells after COVID-19. The antigens these receptors bind are not known. Each CDR3 protein gets one entry after TCRdb re-called the PCR reads with MiXCR. The sample holds approximately 11,000 distinct CDR3 sequences, roughly 46% seen once. The sample comprised CD4+ T cells from blood, cultured in vitro. These TCRs come from a human donor who had recovered from COVID-19. Both conserved end residues are part of each CDR3. A D gene is named only where the DNA matches it firmly. The size entry is marked missing in some rows and otherwise reads once, few, many or a size class.

TRBV7-6	NA	NA	TRBJ2-5	11	CASSLDFHQYF	TGTGCCAGCAGCTTGGATTTTCACCAGTACTTC
TRBV19	NA	NA	TRBJ1-4	15	CASSIIGTTNEKLFF	TGTGCCAGTAGTATAATCGGGACAACTAATGAAAAACTGTTTTTT
TRBV27	few	NA	TRBJ2-3	17	CASSLNPPQGRTDTQYF	TGTGCCAGCAGTTTAAATCCTCCCCAGGGACGCACAGATACGCAGTATTTT
TRBV7-9	NA	NA	TRBJ2-2	13	CASSLTYTGELFF	TGTGCCAGCAGCTTGACGTACACCGGGGAGCTGTTTTTT
TRBV7-9	medium-sized	TRBD1	TRBJ1-1	14	CASSEQGISTEAFF	TGTGCCAGCAGCGAACAGGGGATAAGCACTGAAGCTTTCTTT
TRBV3-1	NA	NA	TRBJ2-3	14	CASSLRTGGDTQYF	TGTGCCAGCAGCCTCCGGACGGGTGGGGATACGCAGTATTTT
TRBV5-1	NA	NA	TRBJ2-7	15	CASRKEAPSSYEQYF	TGCGCCAGTAGAAAAGAAGCTCCAAGCTCCTACGAGCAGTACTTC
TRBV4-2	NA	NA	TRBJ1-1	16	CASSPVAETRATEAFF	TGTGCCAGCAGCCCCGTAGCCGAAACCAGGGCCACTGAAGCTTTCTTT
TRBV12-3/TRBV12-4	NA	NA	TRBJ1-1	14	CASRSAPGNTEAFF	TGTGCCAGCAGATCAGCCCCGGGGAACACTGAAGCTTTCTTT
TRBV2	NA	NA	TRBJ1-5	15	CATTPDGPGNQPQHF	TGTGCCACGACCCCGGATGGGCCAGGCAATCAGCCCCAGCATTTT
TRBV5-4	NA	TRBD1	TRBJ2-3	17	CASSTSIGAGGSDTQYF	TGTGCCAGCAGCACTTCGATCGGAGCAGGGGGTTCAGATACGCAGTATTTT
TRBV2	few	TRBD1	TRBJ1-3	15	CASSAGTAKGNTIYF	TGTGCCAGCAGCGCCGGGACAGCCAAAGGAAACACCATATATTTT
TRBV20-1	few	NA	TRBJ2-7	13	CSAREQGTPGQYF	TGCAGTGCTAGAGAACAGGGCACCCCTGGGCAGTACTTC
TRBV7-2	NA	NA	TRBJ2-3	15	CASSLGDSRTDTQYF	TGTGCCAGCAGCTTAGGGGACTCACGCACAGATACGCAGTATTTT
TRBV2	NA	NA	TRBJ2-7	15	CASTQNTIRTYEQYF	TGTGCCAGCACCCAAAACACGATACGCACCTACGAGCAGTACTTC
TRBV19	NA	NA	TRBJ1-5	16	CASSTPGWGGGQPQHF	TGTGCCAGTAGTACCCCCGGGTGGGGAGGGGGTCAGCCCCAGCATTTT
TRBV5-1	NA	TRBD2	TRBJ2-7	15	CASSLGSGGPYEQYF	TGCGCCAGCAGCTTGGGGTCGGGGGGGCCCTACGAGCAGTACTTC
TRBV20-1	NA	TRBD1	TRBJ2-7	14	CSARGGQGMSEQYF	TGCAGTGCTCGGGGGGGACAGGGGATGAGCGAGCAGTACTTC
TRBV6-5	few	NA	TRBJ1-2	13	CASSSPRAEGYTF	TGTGCCAGCAGTTCCCCCCGGGCGGAGGGCTACACCTTC
TRBV19	NA	NA	TRBJ2-5	14	CASSMGRLQETQYF	TGTGCCAGTAGTATGGGACGGCTCCAAGAGACCCAGTACTTC
TRBV30	NA	TRBD2	TRBJ2-5	16	CAWSVAWTSSGETQYF	TGTGCCTGGAGTGTAGCGTGGACTAGCAGTGGAGAGACCCAGTACTTC
TRBV5-4	few	TRBD1	TRBJ1-5	15	CASSLGGGGGQPQHF	TGTGCCAGCAGCTTAGGGGGCGGGGGTGGCCAGCCCCAGCATTTT
TRBV10-1	NA	NA	TRBJ1-1	13	CASSEGTNTEAFF	TGCGCCAGCAGTGAGGGGACTAACACTGAAGCTTTCTTT
TRBV20-1	few	TRBD1	TRBJ2-3	13	CSASPGGADTQYF	TGCAGTGCTAGTCCAGGGGGCGCAGATACGCAGTATTTT
TRBV7-8	NA	NA	TRBJ1-6	14	CASTLLSGNSPLHF	TGTGCCAGCACCCTCTTATCGGGGAATTCACCCCTCCACTTT
TRBV7-8	NA	TRBD2	TRBJ2-1	19	CASSLVSGRWASGYNEQFF	TGTGCCAGCAGCTTAGTTTCTGGCAGATGGGCTAGCGGGTACAATGAGCAGTTCTTC
TRBV2	few	NA	TRBJ2-1	13	CASSAGLFNEQFF	TGTGCCAGCAGTGCGGGACTCTTCAATGAGCAGTTCTTC
TRBV19	NA	NA	TRBJ2-5	13	CASSIDEAQTQYF	TGTGCCAGTAGTATAGATGAGGCCCAGACCCAGTACTTC
TRBV7-9	NA	TRBD1	TRBJ1-1	20	CASSLRRRGQGVYQNTEAFF	TGTGCCAGCAGCTTAAGAAGGAGAGGACAGGGGGTTTATCAGAACACTGAAGCTTTCTTT
TRBV4-1	NA	TRBD1	TRBJ1-4	16	CASSLTGGGTNEKLFF	TGCGCCAGCAGCCTCACAGGGGGGGGAACTAATGAAAAACTGTTTTTT
TRBV6-4	NA	NA	TRBJ1-1	13	CASSATGNTEAFF	TGTGCCAGCAGTGCGACAGGTAACACTGAAGCTTTCTTT
TRBV20-1	NA	NA	TRBJ1-2	16	CSARVRSRTSNYGYTF	TGCAGTGCTAGAGTTAGGTCAAGGACTTCCAACTATGGCTACACCTTC
TRBV30	NA	NA	TRBJ1-5	14	CAWSVRHTDQPQHF	TGTGCCTGGAGTGTTCGGCATACGGATCAGCCCCAGCATTTT
TRBV7-2	NA	NA	TRBJ2-5	13	CASSFRGGETQYF	TGTGCCAGCAGCTTTAGGGGGGGCGAGACCCAGTACTTC
TRBV12-3/TRBV12-4	NA	NA	TRBJ1-4	13	CASSLGGVEKLFF	TGTGCCAGCAGTTTAGGTGGGGTTGAAAAACTGTTTTTT
TRBV20-1	few	TRBD1	TRBJ2-7	13	CSALTGGRYEQYF	TGCAGTGCCCTAACAGGGGGCCGGTACGAGCAGTACTTC
TRBV7-9	NA	TRBD1	TRBJ1-1	14	CASSNGQGRTEAFF	TGTGCCAGCAGCAATGGACAGGGTCGCACTGAAGCTTTCTTT
TRBV10-1	once	NA	TRBJ2-2	16	CASSEESALNTGELFF	TGCGCCAGCAGTGAGGAATCGGCATTGAACACCGGGGAGCTGTTTTTT
TRBV5-1	NA	NA	TRBJ2-7	15	CASSVRVGGWGEQYF	TGCGCCAGCAGCGTCCGAGTAGGGGGTTGGGGCGAGCAGTACTTC
TRBV7-6	NA	NA	TRBJ1-1	15	CASSLDRALGTEAFF	TGTGCCAGCAGCTTAGACAGGGCCTTGGGCACTGAAGCTTTCTTT
TRBV5-5	NA	NA	TRBJ1-2	18	CASSYQGSSLPSNYGYTF	TGTGCCAGCAGCTACCAAGGATCCTCTCTACCCTCTAACTATGGCTACACCTTC
TRBV4-3	NA	NA	TRBJ1-4	17	CASSQEVWGRANEKLFF	TGCGCCAGCAGCCAAGAGGTGTGGGGTAGAGCTAATGAAAAACTGTTTTTT
TRBV6-1	NA	TRBD1	TRBJ1-1	15	CASSAFGTGVGKAFF	TGTGCCAGCAGTGCTTTCGGGACAGGGGTAGGAAAGGCTTTCTTT
TRBV11-3	NA	NA	TRBJ2-6	16	CASSLQVFSGANVLTF	TGTGCCAGCAGCTTACAGGTTTTCTCTGGGGCCAACGTCCTGACTTTC
TRBV6-1	NA	TRBD2	TRBJ2-7	16	CASSGQPGLAGGMQYF	TGTGCCAGCAGTGGGCAACCGGGACTAGCGGGGGGGATGCAGTACTTC
TRBV19	NA	NA	TRBJ2-1	12	CASSGGYNEQFF	TGTGCCAGTAGTGGAGGTTACAATGAGCAGTTCTTC
TRBV6-5	NA	NA	TRBJ2-3	15	CASSSGIGSTDTQYF	TGTGCCAGCAGTTCCGGGATCGGTAGCACAGATACGCAGTATTTT
TRBV11-1	NA	NA	TRBJ2-3	14	CASSLPDNTDTQYF	TGTGCCAGCAGCTTACCGGACAACACAGATACGCAGTATTTT